This T cell receptor beta chain was captured in a study of tumor-infiltrating lymphocytes in localized non-small cell lung cancer. Across the whole study: The cohort mixed smokers and never-smokers, several histologies, and some post-neoadjuvant-chemotherapy samples.

The germline CDR1 and CDR2 sequences are GTSNPN and SVGIG (reference sequence). The V segment lost 5 bases and the J segment 10 bases; nucleotides outside the gene matches: 10. The CDR3 extends over 14 amino acids. Study findings and constraints: Technical variation could not be separated from intratumor heterogeneity here. Available tissue quantity limited TCR sequencing to a patient subset.

Sequencing used immunoSEQ multiplex PCR; TCRdb keeps in-frame clones, though not all of them. The sample lists over 9,500 clones; over 65% were seen once. This clone is judged medium-sized. What it binds is not known. The sequencing sample was made of lung tumor tissue. This sequence originates from a human donor with non-small cell lung cancer. The chain recombines TRBV30 with TRBJ1-6; 8 nucleotides agree with TRBD1. Here the CDR3 DNA reads TGTGCCTGGTCGAGCAGGGGGCCAGAATCACCCCTCCACTTT. It translates to CAWSSRGPESPLHF. Filled out from reference TRBV30 and TRBJ1-6, the complete variable domain reads SQTIHQWPATLVQPVGSPLSLECTVEGTSNPNLYWYRQAAGRGLQLLFYSVGIGQISSEVPQNLSASRPQDRQFILSSKKLLLSDSGFYLCAWSSRGPESPLHFGNGTRLTVT.